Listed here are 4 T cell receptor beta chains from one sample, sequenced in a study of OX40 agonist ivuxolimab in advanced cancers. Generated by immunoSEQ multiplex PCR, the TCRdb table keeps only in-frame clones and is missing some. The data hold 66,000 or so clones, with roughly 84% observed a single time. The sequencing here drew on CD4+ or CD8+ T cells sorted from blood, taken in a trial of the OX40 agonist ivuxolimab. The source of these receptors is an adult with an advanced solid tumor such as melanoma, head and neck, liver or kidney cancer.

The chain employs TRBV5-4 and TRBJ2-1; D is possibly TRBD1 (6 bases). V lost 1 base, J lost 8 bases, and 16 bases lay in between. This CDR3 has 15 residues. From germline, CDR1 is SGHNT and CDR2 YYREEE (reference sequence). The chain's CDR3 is CASSLFQGTRDEQFF. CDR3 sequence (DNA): TGTGCCAGCAGCTTGTTTCAGGGGACACGAGATGAGCAGTTCTTC.

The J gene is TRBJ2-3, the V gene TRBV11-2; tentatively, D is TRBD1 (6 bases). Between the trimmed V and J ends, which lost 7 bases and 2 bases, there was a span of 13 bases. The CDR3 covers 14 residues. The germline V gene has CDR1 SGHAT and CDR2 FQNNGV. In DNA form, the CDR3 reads TGTGCCAGCACCGTAGACAGGTCCACAGATACGCAGTATTTT. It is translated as CASTVDRSTDTQYF.

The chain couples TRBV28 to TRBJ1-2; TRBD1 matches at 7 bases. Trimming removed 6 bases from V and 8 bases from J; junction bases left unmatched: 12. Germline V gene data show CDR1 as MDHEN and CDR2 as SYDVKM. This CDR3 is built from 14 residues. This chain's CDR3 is CASRRDSVMKGYTF. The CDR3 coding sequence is TGTGCCAGCAGAAGGGACAGCGTTATGAAGGGCTACACCTTC.

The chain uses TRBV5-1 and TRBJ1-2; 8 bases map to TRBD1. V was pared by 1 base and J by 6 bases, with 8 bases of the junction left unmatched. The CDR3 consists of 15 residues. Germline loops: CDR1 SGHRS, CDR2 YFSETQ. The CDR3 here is CASSLRDRRTDGYTF. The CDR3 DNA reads TGCGCCAGCAGCTTGCGGGACAGGAGGACGGATGGCTACACCTTC.